This T cell receptor (beta chain) is from a study of blood T cell repertoires in COVID-19. Across the whole study: The United States, Italy and Spain provided the acute and convalescent COVID-19 samples. Sources were T cells, B-cell-depleted T cells, or PBMCs; the material itself was cDNA or gDNA.

As processed by the authors: From reference gene primer amplification, estimates of nucleated cell counts were derived. Data came from immunoSEQ multiplex PCR; TCRdb stores just in-frame clones and leaves some out. V, J and clone size were drawn from that table, and D and trimming were deduced from the DNA. The table lists 45,000 to 55,000 clones, less than 90% of them singletons. The CDR3 runs to 14 residues. V was clipped by 5 bases and J by 2 bases; unmatched bases: 3. CDR1 and CDR2 from the germline V gene are SGHTA and FQGNSA. The rearrangement links TRBV7-2 to TRBJ2-3; 8 nucleotides match TRBD1. Sequenced input: peripheral blood. This receptor was obtained from a man aged 50-59 years with acute or convalescent COVID-19. The CDR3, as DNA: TGTGCCAGCAGCCGGGACAGGATCACAGATACGCAGTATTTT. Its protein is CASSRDRITDTQYF.